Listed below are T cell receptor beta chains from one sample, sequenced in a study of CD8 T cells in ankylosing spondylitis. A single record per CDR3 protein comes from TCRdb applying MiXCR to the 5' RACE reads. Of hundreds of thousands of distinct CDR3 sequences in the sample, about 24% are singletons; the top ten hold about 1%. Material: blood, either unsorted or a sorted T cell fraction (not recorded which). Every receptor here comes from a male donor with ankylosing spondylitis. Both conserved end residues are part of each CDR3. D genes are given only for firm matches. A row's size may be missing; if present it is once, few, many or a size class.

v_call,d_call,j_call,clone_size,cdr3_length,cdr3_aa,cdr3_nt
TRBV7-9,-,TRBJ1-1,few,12,CAIQDEGTGAFF,TGTGCCATCCAGGACGAAGGGACCGGAGCTTTCTTT
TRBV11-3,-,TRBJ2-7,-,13,CASSPVQGGEQYF,TGTGCCAGCAGCCCAGTGCAGGGCGGCGAGCAGTACTTC
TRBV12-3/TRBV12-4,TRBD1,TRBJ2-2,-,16,CASSWLGQENTGELFF,TGTGCCAGCAGTTGGTTGGGACAGGAAAACACCGGGGAGCTGTTTTTT
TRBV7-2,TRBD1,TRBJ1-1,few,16,CASSLGGAGGKTEAFF,TGTGCCAGCAGCTTAGGGGGGGCAGGGGGGAAAACTGAAGCTTTCTTT
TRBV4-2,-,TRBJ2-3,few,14,CASSQEGRTDTQYF,TGTGCCAGCAGCCAAGAGGGACGTACAGATACGCAGTATTTT
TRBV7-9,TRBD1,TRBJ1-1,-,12,CASSSDRDEAFF,TGTGCCAGCAGCTCCGACAGGGATGAAGCTTTCTTT
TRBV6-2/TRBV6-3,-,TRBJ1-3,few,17,CASLREGQVFSGNTIYF,TGTGCCAGCCTGAGAGAGGGGCAGGTCTTCTCTGGAAACACCATATATTTT
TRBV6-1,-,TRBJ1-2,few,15,CASSGWPPSNYGYTF,TGTGCCAGCAGCGGGTGGCCCCCTTCTAACTATGGCTACACCTTC
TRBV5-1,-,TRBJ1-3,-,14,CASSPREASNTIYF,TGCGCCAGCAGCCCACGGGAGGCCTCAAACACCATATATTTT
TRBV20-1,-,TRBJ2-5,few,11,CSAKYQETQYF,TGCAGTGCTAAATACCAAGAGACCCAGTACTTC
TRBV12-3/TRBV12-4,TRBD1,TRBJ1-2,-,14,CASRRQGEDYGYTF,TGTGCCAGCAGGCGACAGGGGGAAGACTATGGCTACACCTTC
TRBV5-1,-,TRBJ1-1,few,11,CASSFQGEAFF,TGCGCCAGCAGCTTTCAGGGTGAAGCTTTCTTT
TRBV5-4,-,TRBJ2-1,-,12,CASSRGQNEQFF,TGTGCCAGCAGCCGGGGGCAAAATGAGCAGTTCTTC
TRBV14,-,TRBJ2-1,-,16,CASSQALAIHYNEQFF,TGTGCCAGCAGCCAAGCCCTAGCCATCCATTACAATGAGCAGTTCTTC
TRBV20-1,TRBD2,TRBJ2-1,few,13,CSARVAGGNEQFF,TGCAGTGCTAGGGTAGCGGGGGGCAATGAGCAGTTCTTC
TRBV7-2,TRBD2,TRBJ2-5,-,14,CASSSSGIQETQYF,TGTGCCAGCAGCTCTAGCGGGATCCAAGAGACCCAGTACTTC
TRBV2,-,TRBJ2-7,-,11,CASSEMVEQYF,TGTGCCAGCAGTGAAATGGTAGAGCAGTACTTC
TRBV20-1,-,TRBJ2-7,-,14,CSVGRENTDYEQYF,TGCAGTGTGGGACGGGAGAATACCGACTACGAGCAGTACTTC
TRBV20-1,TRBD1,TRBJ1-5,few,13,CSAFRGPDQPQHF,TGCAGTGCTTTCAGGGGGCCGGATCAGCCCCAGCATTTT
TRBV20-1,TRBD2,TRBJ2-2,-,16,CSARPSGSPHTGELFF,TGCAGTGCTAGGCCCAGCGGGAGTCCCCACACCGGGGAGCTGTTTTTT
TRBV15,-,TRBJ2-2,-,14,CATDQSINTGELFF,TGTGCCACGGACCAGTCGATTAACACCGGGGAGCTGTTTTTT
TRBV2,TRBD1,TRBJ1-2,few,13,CASSGGTGEGYTF,TGTGCCAGCAGTGGTGGGACAGGGGAAGGCTACACCTTC
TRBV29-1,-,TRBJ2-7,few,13,CSVVTTGLYEQYF,TGCAGCGTAGTAACTACAGGGTTGTACGAGCAGTACTTC
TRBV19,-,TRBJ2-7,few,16,CASSTLAGQRLYEQYF,TGTGCCAGTAGTACTTTGGCGGGACAGAGGCTCTACGAGCAGTACTTC
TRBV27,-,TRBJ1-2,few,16,CASSSTGPSGLYGYTF,TGTGCCAGCAGTTCCACGGGGCCTTCGGGGCTCTATGGCTACACCTTC
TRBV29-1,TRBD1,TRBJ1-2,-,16,CSVEATPGQPRVGYTF,TGCAGCGTTGAAGCTACCCCGGGACAGCCTAGGGTTGGCTACACCTTC
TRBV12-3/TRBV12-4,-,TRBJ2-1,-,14,CASRPGPDWGEQFF,TGTGCCAGCAGGCCGGGACCCGACTGGGGTGAGCAGTTCTTC
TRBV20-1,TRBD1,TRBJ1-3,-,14,CSAPDRGTGNTIYF,TGCAGTGCCCCCGACAGGGGGACTGGAAACACCATATATTTT
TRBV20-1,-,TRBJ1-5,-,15,CSASGVAYSNQPQHF,TGCAGTGCTAGTGGAGTCGCTTATAGCAATCAGCCCCAGCATTTT
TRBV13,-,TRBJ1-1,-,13,CASSSRWDTEAFF,TGTGCCAGCAGCTCCCGCTGGGACACTGAAGCTTTCTTT
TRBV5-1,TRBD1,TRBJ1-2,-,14,CASRTDRDVYGYTF,TGCGCCAGCAGAACTGACAGGGATGTCTATGGCTACACCTTC
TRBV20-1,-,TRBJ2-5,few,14,CSARRPGTPETQYF,TGCAGTGCTCGACGTCCGGGGACCCCCGAGACCCAGTACTTC
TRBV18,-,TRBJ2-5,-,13,CASSPRYQETQYF,TGTGCCAGCTCACCTCGTTACCAAGAGACCCAGTACTTC
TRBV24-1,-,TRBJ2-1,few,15,CATSDFAGARNEQFF,TGTGCCACCAGTGATTTTGCGGGTGCCAGGAATGAGCAGTTCTTC
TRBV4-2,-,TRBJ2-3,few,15,CASSQVGASTDTQYF,TGTGCCAGCAGCCAAGTGGGGGCTAGCACAGATACGCAGTATTTT
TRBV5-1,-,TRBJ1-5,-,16,CASSLGVGDRNQPQHF,TGCGCCAGCAGCTTGGGGGTAGGGGACCGAAATCAGCCCCAGCATTTT
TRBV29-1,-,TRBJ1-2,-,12,CSLEEANYGYTF,TGCAGCCTTGAGGAGGCTAACTATGGCTACACCTTC
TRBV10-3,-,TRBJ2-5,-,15,CAIRPSVSGEETQYF,TGTGCCATCCGGCCCAGCGTCAGCGGAGAAGAGACCCAGTACTTC
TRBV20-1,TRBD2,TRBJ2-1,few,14,CSALRGLVSYEQFF,TGCAGTGCTCTACGGGGACTAGTCTCCTATGAGCAGTTCTTC
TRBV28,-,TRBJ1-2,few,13,CASRQGSNYGYTF,TGTGCCAGCAGACAAGGGAGTAACTATGGCTACACCTTC
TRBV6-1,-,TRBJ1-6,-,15,CASSVTTGSWSPLHF,TGTGCCAGCAGTGTGACGACAGGTAGTTGGTCACCCCTCCACTTT
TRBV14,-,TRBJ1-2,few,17,CASSQDFSVWRGYGYTF,TGTGCCAGCAGCCAAGATTTCAGCGTGTGGAGGGGGTATGGCTACACCTTC
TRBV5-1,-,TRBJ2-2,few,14,CASSFQGGTGELFF,TGCGCCAGCAGCTTCCAGGGGGGGACCGGGGAGCTGTTTTTT
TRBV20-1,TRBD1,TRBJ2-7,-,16,CSARDPRTGGGYEQYF,TGCAGTGCTAGAGATCCCCGGACAGGGGGCGGGTACGAGCAGTACTTC
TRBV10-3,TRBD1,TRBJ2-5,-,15,CAISESTGMGETQYF,TGTGCCATCAGTGAGTCGACAGGGATGGGGGAGACCCAGTACTTC
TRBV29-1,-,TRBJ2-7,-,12,CSVHQSSYEQYF,TGCAGCGTTCACCAAAGCTCCTACGAGCAGTACTTC
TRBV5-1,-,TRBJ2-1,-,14,CASSLAKGNNEQFF,TGCGCCAGCAGCTTGGCCAAGGGTAACAATGAGCAGTTCTTC
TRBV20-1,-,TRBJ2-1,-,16,CSARGGGSASYNEQFF,TGCAGTGCTAGGGGGGGTGGGAGCGCTTCCTACAATGAGCAGTTCTTC
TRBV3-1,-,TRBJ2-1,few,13,CASSRRSYNEQFF,TGTGCCAGCAGTCGGAGGTCCTACAATGAGCAGTTCTTC
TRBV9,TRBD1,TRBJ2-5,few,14,CASSVGTAQETQYF,TGTGCCAGCAGCGTCGGGACAGCCCAAGAGACCCAGTACTTC
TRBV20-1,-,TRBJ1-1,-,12,CSARSGAWEAFF,TGCAGTGCTAGAAGCGGCGCCTGGGAAGCTTTCTTT
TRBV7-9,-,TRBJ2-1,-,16,CASSPTKGGTYNEQFF,TGTGCCAGCAGCCCCACGAAAGGCGGAACTTACAATGAGCAGTTCTTC
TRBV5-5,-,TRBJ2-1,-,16,CASSLDPGRIGSEQFF,TGTGCCAGCAGCTTGGATCCAGGGAGGATAGGTAGTGAGCAGTTCTTC
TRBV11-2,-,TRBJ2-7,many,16,CASSLDPGQMSYEQYF,TGTGCCAGCAGCTTAGATCCAGGACAAATGTCTTACGAGCAGTACTTC
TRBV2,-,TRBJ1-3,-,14,CASREVVSGNTIYF,TGTGCCAGCAGGGAGGTGGTCTCTGGAAACACCATATATTTT
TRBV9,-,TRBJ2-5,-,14,CASSVGSSQETQYF,TGTGCCAGCAGCGTAGGATCGTCCCAAGAGACCCAGTACTTC
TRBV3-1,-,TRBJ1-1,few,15,CASSQEWAGLTEAFF,TGTGCCAGCAGCCAAGAATGGGCAGGGCTAACTGAAGCTTTCTTT
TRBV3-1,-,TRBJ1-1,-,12,CASSQGGTEAFF,TGTGCCAGCAGCCAAGGGGGCACTGAAGCTTTCTTT
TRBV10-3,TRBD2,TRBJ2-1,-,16,CAIQRGWGRAYNEQFF,TGTGCCATCCAAAGAGGTTGGGGGAGGGCCTACAATGAGCAGTTCTTC